This T cell receptor (beta chain) was identified in a study of naive and memory T cell subsets. General study results and limits: Expression changes during T cell differentiation may affect RNA-based TCR counts. There was no ground truth to check naive and memory subset results. Diversity fell and Gini index rose from naive through CM, EM, EMRA.

Germline V lookup: CDR1 MDHEN, CDR2 SYDVKM. There are 14 residues in the CDR3. Deletions cut 5 bases from V and 2 bases from J, with 10 bases between. This clonotype was counted only a few times. Its antigen is unknown. The beta constant-region primer was an equimolar mix of two oligonucleotides covering TRBC1 and TRBC2. Ligated cDNA was amplified by four rounds of PCR with nested alpha and beta constant-region primers and SP2. An oligonucleotide with the SP2 primer and a 12-nucleotide UMI was ligated to the cDNA 3' end. In TCRdb, the UMI-ligation and nested PCR reads were re-called with MiXCR into one record per CDR3 protein. The profile covers roughly 130,000 distinct CDR3 sequences, with roughly 32% appearing a single time and 0.75% to 1% taken by the ten largest.

The origin of this receptor is a human donor in good health. Sequencing input: central memory CD4+ T cells from blood. The chain combines TRBV28 with TRBJ1-5, with D possibly being TRBD1 (5 bases). DNA for the CDR3: TGTGCCAGCAGTCGGCTAGGGGGCAATCAGCCCCAGCATTTT. Residues: CASSRLGGNQPQHF.